The 5 T cell receptor beta chains below were found in one sample sequenced in a study of shared clonotypes between healthy human individuals. Data came from immunoSEQ multiplex PCR; TCRdb stores just in-frame clones and leaves some out. The table lists under 1,900,000 clones, around 98.5% of them singletons. The sequenced sample consisted of naive CD4+ T cells sorted from blood. Indicated subset: CD45RA+ positively selected. Receptors were obtained from a man between 25 and 39 years old in good health.

The J gene is TRBJ2-7, the V gene TRBV7-6; 8 nucleotides align to TRBD2. Trimming at V came to 5 bases and at J to 4 bases, leaving 16 bases not matched to a gene. This CDR3 region has 17 residues. Germline loops: CDR1 SGHVS, CDR2 FNYEAQ. The CDR3 here is CASSRRTSGTRAYEQYF. The CDR3 coding sequence is TGTGCCAGCAGCCGCCGCACATCCGGGACTAGGGCTTACGAGCAGTACTTC.

This sequence joins TRBV7-2 and TRBJ2-3, with 9 nucleotides matching TRBD2. Germline V gives CDR1 SGHTA, CDR2 FQGNSA. The CDR3 length is 13 residues. The ends lost 5 bases at V and 6 bases at J; junction bases unmatched: 3. The CDR3 here is CASSPGLADTQYF. CDR3 bases: TGTGCCAGCAGCCCAGGACTAGCGGATACGCAGTATTTT.

V is TRBV2 and J is TRBJ1-1; D gene ambiguous. The CDR3 runs 12 residues. Germline V gene data show CDR1 as SNHLY and CDR2 as FYNNEI. Trimming took off 4 bases at V and 4 bases at J, with 7 bases between the two ends. CDR3 sequence reads: CASSVHLTEAFF. The CDR3 DNA reads as TGTGCCAGCAGTGTACACCTCACTGAAGCTTTCTTT. Supplemented by reference TRBV2 and TRBJ1-1, the full variable domain reads EPEVTQTPSHQVTQMGQEVILRCVPISNHLYFYWYRQILGQKVEFLVSFYNNEISEKSEIFDDQFSVERPDGSNFTLKIRSTKLEDSAMYFCASSVHLTEAFFGQGTRLTVV.

This rearrangement joins TRBV2 to TRBJ1-1; D ambiguous. Germline V lookup: CDR1 SNHLY, CDR2 FYNNEI. Between the trimmed V and J ends, which lost 3 bases and 0 bases, there was a span of 14 bases. This CDR3 contains 16 residues. The CDR3 region has the DNA TGTGCCAGCAGTGAGAGGTTCGGTAACATGAACACTGAAGCTTTCTTT. It specifies CASSERFGNMNTEAFF.

CDR3 nucleotide sequence: TGCGCCAGCAGCCCGGGCTGGAAAGGGAGCACCGGGGAGCTGTTTTTT. Translated: CASSPGWKGSTGELFF. The genes are TRBV5-1 and TRBJ2-2, with D perhaps matching TRBD2 (5 bases). The germline V gene encodes CDR1 SGHRS and CDR2 YFSETQ. The CDR3 extends over 16 amino acids. V shed 4 bases and J shed 4 bases, with 17 bases lying between them. The full variable domain, its missing parts supplied by reference TRBV5-1 and TRBJ2-2, is KAGVTQTPRYLIKTRGQQVTLSCSPISGHRSVSWYQQTPGQGLQFLFEYFSETQRNKGNFPGRFSGRQFSNSRSEMNVSTLELGDSALYLCASSPGWKGSTGELFFGEGSRLTVL.